Presented here are 25 T cell receptor beta chains from one specimen sequenced in a study of blood T cell repertoires in COVID-19. Sequencing used immunoSEQ multiplex PCR; TCRdb keeps in-frame clones, though not all of them. The sample yields fewer than 130,000 clones, around 74% seen once. Source material: peripheral blood. The receptors were sampled from a woman aged 55-69 years with acute or convalescent COVID-19.

This rearrangement joins TRBV4-3 to TRBJ1-2; 9 bases are shared with TRBD1. The trim removed 0 bases at V and 6 bases at J, leaving 8 bases unmatched. Germline lookup yields CDR1 LGHNA and CDR2 YSLEER. This CDR3 region has 16 residues. CDR3 residues: CASSQDPLGTGNGYTF. The CDR3 DNA reads TGCGCCAGCAGCCAAGATCCGCTTGGGACAGGGAATGGCTACACCTTC.

A few counts support this clone. The genes are TRBV5-1 and TRBJ2-7, with 12 nucleotides matching TRBD1. The V segment lost 7 bases and the J segment 3 bases; nucleotides outside the gene matches: 11. This CDR3 is 16 amino acids long. Germline lookup yields CDR1 SGHRS and CDR2 YFSETQ. Here the CDR3 reads CASRPGTGGPYYEQYF. CDR3 sequence (DNA): TGCGCCAGCCGTCCCGGGACAGGGGGCCCTTACTACGAGCAGTACTTC.

The genes are TRBV6-5 and TRBJ1-6; D might be TRBD1 (6 bases). Deletions cut 6 bases from V and 4 bases from J, with 13 bases between. The CDR3 consists of 15 residues. Germline V gives CDR1 MNHEY, CDR2 SVGAGI. In DNA, the CDR3 is TGTGCCAGCAGCGGTGACAGGACGTATAATTCACCCCTCCACTTT. Encoded protein: CASSGDRTYNSPLHF.

V and J are TRBV5-1 and TRBJ2-7; 12 nucleotides agree with TRBD2. The CDR3 sequence is 17 residues long. CDR1 and CDR2 from the germline V gene are SGHRS and YFSETQ. Germline trimming cut 0 bases from V and 1 base from J; bases unmatched to any gene: 5. DNA for the CDR3: TGCGCCAGCAGCTTGGCACCTAGCGGGGGGGGATCCTACGAGCAGTACTTC. It encodes CASSLAPSGGGSYEQYF. The full variable domain, its missing parts supplied by reference TRBV5-1 and TRBJ2-7, is KAGVTQTPRYLIKTRGQQVTLSCSPISGHRSVSWYQQTPGQGLQFLFEYFSETQRNKGNFPGRFSGRQFSNSRSEMNVSTLELGDSALYLCASSLAPSGGGSYEQYFGPGTRLTVT.

Only one count was recorded for this clone. The chain uses TRBV20-1 and TRBJ2-7; D unclear. The CDR3 is 11 amino acids. Germline CDR1 DFQATT, CDR2 SNEGSKA (reference sequence). V was clipped by 1 base and J by 4 bases, with 5 bases between them. The chain's CDR3 is CSARAAYEQYF. The CDR3 DNA sequence: TGCAGTGCTAGAGCAGCGTACGAGCAGTACTTC.

The chain links TRBV30 to TRBJ1-1; D is possibly TRBD1 (5 bases). Germline V gives CDR1 GTSNPN, CDR2 SVGIG (reference sequence). The V gene lost 5 bases and the J gene lost 1 base, with 11 bases spanning the gap. The CDR3 totals 13 residues. CDR3 region: CAWGLTANTEAFF. The CDR3 coding sequence is TGTGCCTGGGGGTTGACAGCGAACACTGAAGCTTTCTTT. Looking up the rest from reference TRBV30 and TRBJ1-1 gives the full variable domain: SQTIHQWPATLVQPVGSPLSLECTVEGTSNPNLYWYRQAAGRGLQLLFYSVGIGQISSEVPQNLSASRPQDRQFILSSKKLLLSDSGFYLCAWGLTANTEAFFGQGTRLTVV.

This chain uses TRBV4-1 with TRBJ1-2, with a tentative D call TRBD1 (5 bases). The ends were cut back, 0 bases at V and 5 bases at J, with 16 bases in the middle. There are 16 residues in the CDR3. Germline loops: CDR1 MGHRA, CDR2 YSYEKL. This CDR3 is CASSQEAGPMQYGYTF. CDR3 DNA: TGCGCCAGCAGCCAAGAAGCGGGGCCGATGCAATATGGCTACACCTTC.

The J gene is TRBJ1-3, the V gene TRBV10-3, with D hard to call. V gave up 5 bases and J gave up 4 bases, with 9 bases separating them. CDR1 is ENHRY, CDR2 SYGVKD, per germline. The CDR3 covers 13 residues. CDR3 nucleotides: TGTGCCATCAGTTTGGCGGGAGGAAACACCATATATTTT. Protein product: CAISLAGGNTIYF.

The rearrangement uses TRBV12-3 or TRBV12-4 and TRBJ1-3; no reliable D call. The CDR3 spans 12 residues. Deletions cut 8 bases from V and 2 bases from J, with 7 bases between. The CDR3 coding sequence is TGTGCCAGCCTTTCCCCTGGAAACACCATATATTTT. This sequence encodes CASLSPGNTIYF.

This clone was observed a handful of times. The J gene is TRBJ1-5, the V gene TRBV7-9; 9 bases are a match to TRBD1. CDR1 is SEHNR and CDR2 is FQNEAQ in the germline V gene (reference sequence). V trimming: 5 bases; J trimming: 7 bases; junction bases outside the gene matches: 3. This CDR3 contains 13 residues. The DNA of the CDR3 is TGTGCCAGCAGCCCGACAGGGGGACAGCCCCAGCATTTT. It translates to CASSPTGGQPQHF.

The chain carries TRBV5-1 and TRBJ1-6, with a tentative D call TRBD1 (5 bases). With 3 bases removed from V and 10 bases from J, the gap between germline ends came to 17 bases. The CDR3 spans 15 residues. Germline V CDR1 and CDR2: SGHRS, YFSETQ. The CDR3 protein is CASSSERPGRSPLHF. CDR3 DNA: TGCGCCAGCAGCTCGGAGCGTCCAGGGCGATCACCCCTCCACTTT.

V gene TRBV19 combines with J gene TRBJ2-3; the match to TRBD2 covers 7 bases. V dropped 4 bases and J dropped 2; count of bases not matched to a gene: 3. Germline V gene sequence: CDR1 LNHDA, CDR2 SQIVND (reference sequence). This CDR3 is built from 14 residues. In DNA form, the CDR3 reads TGTGCCAGTAGTACCGGGACTACCACAGATACGCAGTATTTT. Amino acids: CASSTGTTTDTQYF. The full variable domain, its missing parts supplied by reference TRBV19 and TRBJ2-3, is DGGITQSPKYLFRKEGQNVTLSCEQNLNHDAMYWYRQDPGQGLRLIYYSQIVNDFQKGDIAEGYSVSREKKESFPLTVTSAQKNPTAFYLCASSTGTTTDTQYFGPGTRLTVL.

The V gene is TRBV14, the J gene TRBJ2-3; weak D call: TRBD2 (7 bases). The CDR3 has 16 residues. Trimming shortened V by 4 bases and J by 1 base, and 15 bases separated the two germline ends. Germline CDR1 is SGHDN and CDR2 is FVKESK. This CDR3 reads CASSPLPGGGTDTQYF. The CDR3 bases are TGTGCCAGCAGCCCGCTGCCGGGGGGCGGCACAGATACGCAGTATTTT. Full variable domain (rest looked up from reference TRBV14 and TRBJ2-3): EAGVTQFPSHSVIEKGQTVTLRCDPISGHDNLYWYRRVMGKEIKFLLHFVKESKQDESGMPNNRFLAERTGGTYSTLKVQPAELEDSGVYFCASSPLPGGGTDTQYFGPGTRLTVL.

The gene calls are TRBV6-5 and TRBJ1-2; unclear D gene. Deletions cut 5 bases from V and 0 bases from J, with 4 bases between. The V gene's germline CDR1 is MNHEY and CDR2 SVGAGI. This CDR3 comprises 12 residues. The CDR3 DNA sequence: TGTGCCAGCAGTACTCCTAACTATGGCTACACCTTC. This translates into CASSTPNYGYTF.

The sample holds one count of this clone. The chain recombines TRBV18 with TRBJ2-5; 8 nucleotides agree with TRBD1. Germline lookup yields CDR1 KGHSH and CDR2 LQKENI. This CDR3 comprises 16 residues. Trimming took 2 bases from V and 1 from J; bases not matched to a gene: 6. The CDR3 DNA reads TGTGCCAGCTCACCAGGACAGGGTTTGGGCCAAGAGACCCAGTACTTC. It specifies CASSPGQGLGQETQYF.

The V and J genes are TRBV28 and TRBJ2-6; 8 bases agree with TRBD1. Germline V gene lookup returns CDR1 MDHEN and CDR2 SYDVKM. V dropped 6 bases and J dropped 0; count of bases not matched to a gene: 4. This CDR3 spans 16 amino acids. The CDR3 reads CASSGQGLSGANVLTF. CDR3 coding DNA: TGTGCCAGCAGCGGACAGGGCCTCTCTGGGGCCAACGTCCTGACTTTC.

The V and J genes are TRBV7-2 and TRBJ2-7, with 8 positions matching TRBD2. Germline CDR1 and CDR2: SGHTA and FQGNSA. V shed 5 bases, J shed 0 bases, and the junction held 9 bases outside the gene matches. The CDR3 sequence is 16 residues long. As DNA, the CDR3 is TGTGCCAGCAGCCCCAGGGGCGGGGGGCGCTCCTACGAGCAGTACTTC. Protein product: CASSPRGGGRSYEQYF.

The rearrangement joins TRBV25-1 to TRBJ1-3; a possible D gene is TRBD1 (6 bases). This CDR3 contains 15 residues. From germline, CDR1 is MGHDK and CDR2 SYGVNS. Trimming shortened V by 4 bases and J by 3 bases, and 13 bases separated the two germline ends. The CDR3 sequence: CASSATGRGGNTIYF. The CDR3 bases are TGTGCCAGCAGTGCCACAGGGAGGGGTGGAAACACCATATATTTT.

The gene calls are TRBV7-2 and TRBJ2-7, with a tentative D call TRBD2 (5 bases). The CDR3 is made up of 14 amino acids. Germline-derived CDR1 and CDR2 are SGHTA and FQGNSA. Trimming took 5 bases from V and 3 from J, leaving 14 bases between them. The CDR3 DNA sequence: TGTGCCAGCAGCCAGCGGCACAAGGGCTACGAGCAGTACTTC. Amino acid sequence: CASSQRHKGYEQYF.

This chain connects TRBV9 to TRBJ2-1, with 14 positions matching TRBD2. Germline V gives CDR1 SGDLS, CDR2 YYNGEE. The CDR3 runs to 23 residues. V lost 0 bases, J lost 0 bases, and 17 bases stayed unmatched. The CDR3 is CASSVATDSTWTSGRSSYNEQFF. The CDR3 DNA reads TGTGCCAGCAGCGTAGCTACCGACAGCACATGGACTAGCGGGAGGAGCTCCTACAATGAGCAGTTCTTC. Full variable domain (remainder filled in from reference TRBV9 and TRBJ2-1): DSGVTQTPKHLITATGQRVTLRCSPRSGDLSVYWYQQSLDQGLQFLIQYYNGEERAKGNILERFSAQQFPDLHSELNLSSLELGDSALYFCASSVATDSTWTSGRSSYNEQFFGPGTRLTVL.

The J gene is TRBJ2-4, the V gene TRBV5-4; D perhaps matches TRBD1 (5 bases). In germline, CDR1 is SGHNT, CDR2 YYREEE (reference sequence). The CDR3 runs to 16 residues. Trimming stripped 4 bases from V and 0 bases from J, with 14 bases between. The chain's CDR3 is CASSRRQSLAKNIQYF. The CDR3 DNA is TGTGCCAGCAGCCGGCGACAGAGCCTAGCCAAAAACATTCAGTACTTC.

This sequence joins TRBV2 and TRBJ1-2; 9 bases are shared with TRBD1. Looked up from germline, CDR1 is SNHLY and CDR2 is FYNNEI. Trimming took 4 bases from V and 6 from J; bases not matched to a gene: 3. CDR3 length: 13 amino acids. The CDR3 loop is CASSARDRDGYTF. Written as DNA, the CDR3 is TGTGCCAGCAGTGCACGGGACAGGGATGGCTACACCTTC.

This clone was observed a handful of times. The V and J genes are TRBV3-1 (or the pseudogene TRBV3-2) and TRBJ1-6, with TRBD1 identical over 7 bases. J lost 0 bases, V lost 5 bases, and 7 bases had no gene match. The CDR3 is 17 amino acids. The germline V gene encodes CDR1 LGHDT and CDR2 YNNKEL (reference sequence). The CDR3 is CASSAPTGSSYNSPLHF. Here the CDR3 DNA reads TGTGCCAGCAGCGCACCGACAGGGAGCTCCTATAATTCACCCCTCCACTTT.

This clone was recorded only once. V gene TRBV14 combines with J gene TRBJ2-7; 10 bases match TRBD1. Germline V gives CDR1 SGHDN, CDR2 FVKESK. The J segment lost 5 bases and the V segment lost 5 bases, leaving 9 bases of the junction unmatched. This CDR3 spans 15 amino acids. DNA for the CDR3: TGTGCCAGCAGCTCCTGGACAGGGGGTTTCGACGAGCAGTACTTC. Its protein product is CASSSWTGGFDEQYF.

The J gene is TRBJ2-7, the V gene TRBV5-5, with D unresolved. The V gene lost 5 bases and the J gene lost 3 bases, with 12 bases spanning the gap. The CDR3 consists of 13 residues. Germline V lookup: CDR1 SGHKS, CDR2 YYEKEE (reference sequence). Here the CDR3 reads CASSLNMVYEQYF. The CDR3 DNA is TGTGCCAGCAGTTTGAACATGGTCTACGAGCAGTACTTC.